This T cell receptor (beta chain) was sequenced in a study of chemoradiotherapy in HPV16-positive cancers. Study at large: Candidate HPV-specific T-cell clones and common TCR motifs came from functional assays in a couple of HPV16-positive patients. Overall study findings and caveats: Candidate HPV-specific clones and E7-related TCR motifs grew in tumor during treatment. HPV-specific T cells were functionally defined from only two HPV16-positive patients.

Details on this clone: Its specificity is not known.

The table came from immunoSEQ multiplex PCR; TCRdb's copy has only in-frame clones and leaves some out. The sample has about 17,000 clones; approximately 89% are singletons. Trimming shortened V by 2 bases and J by 10 bases, and 11 bases separated the two germline ends. CDR1 and CDR2 from the germline V gene are MNHEY and SVGAGI. This CDR3 comprises 12 residues. This clonotype was obtained from a human donor with HPV-associated anogenital cancer. This chain links TRBV6-5 with TRBJ1-1; D remains unclear. The specimen comprised blood, sampled from a patient who underwent chemoradiotherapy. The CDR3 sequence is CASSYRERRAFF. CDR3 nucleotides: TGTGCCAGCAGTTACAGGGAAAGGCGAGCTTTCTTT.